This TCR beta chain is drawn from a study of blood T cell repertoires in COVID-19. Study background: In each case, the material was cDNA or gDNA derived from T cells, B-cell-depleted T cells, or PBMCs.

Repertoires were generated with immunoSEQ multiplex PCR, while TCRdb's copy carries only in-frame clones and drops some. The sample carries 35,000 to 50,000 clones, roughly 87% recorded once. Per the germline V gene, CDR1 is LGHNT and CDR2 is FRNRAP. CDR3 size: 14 residues. V lost 6 bases and J lost 7; bases outside the gene matches: 4. The source material was peripheral blood. This TCR derives from a man aged 60 to 75 with acute or convalescent COVID-19. The V and J genes are TRBV12-5 and TRBJ1-6; TRBD1 matches 9 bases. The CDR3 region is CASGQDRGNSPLHF. The CDR3 coding sequence is TGTGCTAGTGGCCAAGACAGGGGGAATTCACCCCTCCACTTT.